The clone carrying this T cell receptor beta chain was recorded once. Sequenced by immunoSEQ multiplex PCR; TCRdb stores in-frame clones only, minus some. The sample carries 40,000 to 60,000 clones, 85% recorded once. The sample comes from a study of OX40 agonist ivuxolimab in advanced cancers. Trimming removed 1 base from V and 1 base from J, with 7 bases in between. The CDR3 loop spans 14 amino acids. Germline-derived CDR1 and CDR2 are SEHNR and FQNEAQ (reference sequence). The chain joins TRBV7-9 to TRBJ2-5; weak D call: TRBD1 (6 bases). Specimen: CD4+ or CD8+ T cells sorted from blood, collected in a trial of the OX40 agonist ivuxolimab. The source of this sequence is an adult with an advanced solid tumor such as melanoma, head and neck, liver or kidney cancer. The CDR3 DNA sequence: TGTGCCAGCAGCTTAGTCAGGGGCCAAGAGACCCAGTACTTC. Translating it yields CASSLVRGQETQYF.